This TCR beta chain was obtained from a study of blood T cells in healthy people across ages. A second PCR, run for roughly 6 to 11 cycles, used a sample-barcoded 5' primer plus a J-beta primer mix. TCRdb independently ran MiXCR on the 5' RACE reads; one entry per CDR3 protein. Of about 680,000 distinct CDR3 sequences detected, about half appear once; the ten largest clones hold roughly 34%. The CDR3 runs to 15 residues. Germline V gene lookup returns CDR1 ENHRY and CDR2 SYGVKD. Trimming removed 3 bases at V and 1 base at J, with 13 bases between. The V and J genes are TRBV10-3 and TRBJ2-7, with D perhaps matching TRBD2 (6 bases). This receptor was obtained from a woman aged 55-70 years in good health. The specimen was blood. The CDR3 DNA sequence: TGTGCCATCAGTGACCCTAGCGTGGGGTCCTACGAGCAGTACTTC. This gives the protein CAISDPSVGSYEQYF.